Listed below are T cell receptor beta chains from one sample, sequenced in a study of cytomegalovirus exposure and HLA in healthy donors. Measured with immunoSEQ multiplex PCR; TCRdb has only the in-frame clones, and not every one. The sample shows under 200,000 clones, 9.5% to 15% of them seen only once. The sample was PBMCs. The origin of the receptors is a man aged 50 to 59 in good health and CMV-seropositive. The CDR3 runs from the conserved cysteine through the conserved F or W. Each record gives: V gene, J gene, clone size, D gene, CDR3 protein, CDR3 DNA. The D gene is left open where the match is weak. Part of the rows lack a size; the others show once, few, many or a class for expanded clones.

>TRBV5-4|TRBJ1-2|NA|NA
CASSLMTPNYGYTF
TGTGCCAGCAGCTTGATGACACCAAACTATGGCTACACCTTC
>TRBV6-6|TRBJ2-2|NA|NA
CASTEWSTGELFF
TGTGCCAGCACCGAGTGGAGTACCGGGGAGCTGTTTTTT
>TRBV16|TRBJ2-5|NA|NA
CASSQDTQETQYF
TGTGCCAGCAGCCAAGACACTCAAGAGACCCAGTACTTC
>TRBV9|TRBJ2-3|NA|NA
CASSVSLRQGGDTQYF
NA
>TRBV5-1|TRBJ2-3|NA|TRBD1
CASSFSGQGTDTQYF
TGCGCCAGCAGCTTTTCGGGACAGGGTACAGATACGCAGTATTTT
>TRBV4-3|TRBJ1-1|NA|NA
CASSQLPGGEAFF
TGCGCCAGCAGCCAACTACCTGGCGGTGAAGCTTTCTTT
>TRBV5-1|TRBJ1-1|NA|NA
CASSARSLTEAFF
TGCGCCAGCAGCGCCCGGTCACTCACTGAAGCTTTCTTT
>TRBV11-2|TRBJ1-4|NA|NA
CASSLPGRARFNEKLFF
TGTGCCAGCAGCTTACCCGGCAGGGCCAGGTTTAATGAAAAACTGTTTTTT
>TRBV5-4|TRBJ2-6|few|TRBD2
CASSAGTSPGANVLTF
TGTGCCAGCAGCGCCGGGACTAGTCCTGGGGCCAACGTCCTGACTTTC
>TRBV7-2|TRBJ1-5|few|NA
CASSPTRQVSNQPQHF
TGTGCCAGCAGCCCGACCCGACAGGTTAGCAATCAGCCCCAGCATTTT
>TRBV10-3|TRBJ1-5|NA|TRBD1
CAISSSGGGQPQHF
TGTGCCATCTCTAGTTCAGGGGGCGGTCAGCCCCAGCATTTT